This T cell receptor beta chain emerged from a study of blood T cells in healthy people across ages. For the second PCR, which ran for about 6 to 12 cycles, a sample-barcoded 5' primer and a J-beta primer mix were used. Every cDNA molecule bore a tag from a template-switch adaptor containing 12 random nucleotides. The study obtained at least 3 million CDR3-containing paired-end reads from every sample. TCRdb redid the calling of the 5' RACE reads with MiXCR, one entry per CDR3 protein. The sample holds around 800,000 distinct CDR3 sequences; about 42% are singletons and the top ten take roughly 18%. PBMCs numbering at least 6.5 million were isolated per sample. Total RNA was extracted at no less than 5 micrograms per sample. Unmatched junction bases numbered 8, after V lost 0 bases and J lost 7 bases. Germline V gene data show CDR1 as DFQATT and CDR2 as SNEGSKA (reference sequence). There are 15 residues in the CDR3.

The receptor was isolated from a man aged 55-75 years in good health. The chain joins TRBV20-1 to TRBJ1-5; 8 nucleotides match TRBD1. Sequenced: blood. The CDR3 region is CSARDGGQGNQPQHF. The CDR3, as DNA: TGCAGTGCTAGAGATGGTGGACAGGGTAACCAGCCCCAGCATTTT.